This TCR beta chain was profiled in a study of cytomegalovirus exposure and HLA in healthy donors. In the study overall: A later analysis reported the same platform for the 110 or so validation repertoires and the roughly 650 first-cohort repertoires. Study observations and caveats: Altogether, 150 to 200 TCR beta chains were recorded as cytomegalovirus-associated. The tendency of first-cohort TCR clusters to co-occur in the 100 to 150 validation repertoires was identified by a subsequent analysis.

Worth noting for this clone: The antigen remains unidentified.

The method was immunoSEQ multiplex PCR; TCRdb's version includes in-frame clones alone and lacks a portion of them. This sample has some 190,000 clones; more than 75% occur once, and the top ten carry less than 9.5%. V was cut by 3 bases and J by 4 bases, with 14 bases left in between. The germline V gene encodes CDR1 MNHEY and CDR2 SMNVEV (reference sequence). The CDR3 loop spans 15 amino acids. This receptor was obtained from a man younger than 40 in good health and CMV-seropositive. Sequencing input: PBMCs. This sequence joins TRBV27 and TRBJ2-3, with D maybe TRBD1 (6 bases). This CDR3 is CASSFADRAPDTQYF. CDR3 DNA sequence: TGTGCCAGCAGTTTCGCGGACAGAGCCCCAGATACGCAGTATTTT.